This TCR beta chain was found in a study of regulatory dendritic cells for organ transplantation. Study-level background: Regulatory dendritic cells were monocyte-derived, receiving vitamin D3 on days 0 and 4 and IL-10 on day 4.

CFSE-labeled sorted T cells met regulatory or mature dendritic cells for about five days. Naive CD45RA+ and memory CD45RO+ CD4+ or CD8+ T cells were FACS-sorted. Produced via immunoSEQ multiplex PCR; TCRdb's table is partial and in-frame only. The sample contains 15,000 to 20,000 clones, more than 60% of which appear only once. Turning to this clone: Antigen specificity is unknown.

General observations from the study: Regulatory dendritic cells appeared to expand memory CD8+ clones less than mature ones.

The germline gives CDR1 LNHDA, CDR2 SQIVND (reference sequence). Trimming at V came to 7 bases and at J to 3 bases, leaving 2 bases not matched to a gene. This CDR3 is built from 14 residues. V gene TRBV19 combines with J gene TRBJ2-3, with 12 bases matching TRBD2. This TCR derives from a human donor in good health. The specimen sequenced was memory CD4+ T cells from blood cultured with regulatory dendritic cells. Indicated subset: CD45RO+ memory T cells. Here the CDR3 reads CASTGTSGTDTQYF. For the CDR3, the DNA is TGTGCCAGTACCGGGACTAGCGGGACAGATACGCAGTATTTT. The full variable domain, in which reference TRBV19 and TRBJ2-3 provide the parts outside the CDR3, is DGGITQSPKYLFRKEGQNVTLSCEQNLNHDAMYWYRQDPGQGLRLIYYSQIVNDFQKGDIAEGYSVSREKKESFPLTVTSAQKNPTAFYLCASTGTSGTDTQYFGPGTRLTVL.